The next 29 T cell receptor beta chains were all read from a single sample in a study of cytomegalovirus exposure and HLA in healthy donors. The primer mix had 60 Vbeta and 13 Jbeta primers. Produced via immunoSEQ multiplex PCR; TCRdb's table is partial and in-frame only. Found here are 120,000 or so clones, under 85% of them singletons; the top ten hold about 8.3%. Sample: PBMCs. All receptors derive from a woman aged 45-65 years in good health and CMV-seropositive.

This clone showed up just a few times. The genes are TRBV6-5 and TRBJ1-2, with D possibly TRBD1 on 5 matching bases. CDR1 is MNHEY, CDR2 SVGAGI, per germline. Trimming left V 2 bases short and J 0 bases short, with 10 bases between. The CDR3 consists of 15 residues. The CDR3 region is CASSYAGRTNYGYTF. In DNA form, the CDR3 reads TGTGCCAGCAGTTACGCGGGACGGACTAACTATGGCTACACCTTC.

The CDR3 sequence: CASSLVATISYNEQFF. CDR3 DNA: TGTGCCAGCAGCTTAGTGGCAACAATCTCCTACAATGAGCAGTTCTTC. The J gene is TRBJ2-1, the V gene TRBV7-3, with D unresolved. This CDR3 region has 16 residues. Germline CDR1 SGHTA, CDR2 FQGTGA. V was clipped by 2 bases and J by 0 bases, with 11 bases between them.

The CDR3 region has the DNA TGCGCCAGCAGCCAAGAAAGAGGAAGGACAGGGTTCACAGATACGCAGTATTTT. This encodes CASSQERGRTGFTDTQYF. The chain couples TRBV4-3 to TRBJ2-3; 8 bases map to TRBD1. The CDR3 contains 18 residues. V trimming: 0 bases; J trimming: 2 bases; junction bases outside the gene matches: 10. Germline V gives CDR1 LGHNA, CDR2 YSLEER.

This clone was recorded a few times. CDR3 in DNA: TGCGCCAGCAGCTTGGCCGGAGGTGGGAGGGCCGGGGAGACCCAGTACTTC. As protein: CASSLAGGGRAGETQYF. This chain connects TRBV5-1 to TRBJ2-5; TRBD2 agrees at 7 bases. There are 17 residues in the CDR3. V was clipped by 0 bases and J by 5 bases; unmatched bases: 13. The V gene's germline CDR1 is SGHRS and CDR2 YFSETQ.

This CDR3 reads CARSLGYRGRSGEKLFF. For the CDR3, the DNA is TGTGCCAGAAGCTTGGGGTACAGGGGGCGAAGTGGTGAAAAACTGTTTTTT. The chain combines TRBV5-3 with TRBJ1-4, with 9 nucleotides matching TRBD1. TRBV5-3 is an ORF for which the function is uncertain. The CDR3 is made up of 17 amino acids. V was pared by 0 bases and J by 7 bases, with 10 bases of the junction left unmatched.

This clone showed up just once. The chain couples TRBV5-1 to TRBJ2-1; 7 nucleotides line up with TRBD2. V shed 6 bases, J shed 7 bases, and the junction held 16 bases outside the gene matches. CDR3 length equals 16 residues. Looked up from germline, CDR1 is SGHRS and CDR2 is YFSETQ. CDR3 residues: CASNRWQAGAGNEQFF. The CDR3 DNA follows: TGCGCCAGCAACAGGTGGCAGGCGGGAGCAGGGAATGAGCAGTTCTTC.

CDR3 nucleotide sequence: TGCGCCAGCAGCCAAGACAGATTAGCCAAAAACATTCAGTACTTC. It translates to CASSQDRLAKNIQYF. The chain couples TRBV4-1 to TRBJ2-4; no firm D call. Germline lookup yields CDR1 MGHRA and CDR2 YSYEKL. V lost 0 bases and J lost 0, with 6 bases in between. This CDR3 contains 15 residues.

The chain uses TRBV11-3 and TRBJ2-5; 11 bases map to TRBD2. The V and J ends lost 5 bases and 2 bases, in that order; junction bases with no gene match: 13. This CDR3 contains 18 residues. Germline V lookup: CDR1 SGHNT, CDR2 YENEEA. The DNA of the CDR3 is TGTGCCAGCAGCCAAGGTCTAGCGGGGGGCCTTTATCAAGAGACCCAGTACTTC. Protein sequence: CASSQGLAGGLYQETQYF.

This clone occurred once. This rearrangement joins TRBV6-1 to TRBJ2-5, with a tentative D call TRBD1 (5 bases). Trimming cost V 7 bases and J 0 bases, with 12 bases left between them. The length of the CDR3 is 14 residues. The germline CDR1 and CDR2 sequences are MNHNS and SASEGT. The CDR3 DNA reads TGTGCCAGCACCCCTTGGGGCCACCAAGAGACCCAGTACTTC. Its protein product is CASTPWGHQETQYF.

CDR3 loop: CASSQDFLSRLSEAFF. CDR3 DNA sequence: TGCGCCAGCAGCCAAGATTTCCTCTCCAGATTATCCGAAGCTTTCTTT. The chain links TRBV4-3 to TRBJ1-1, with no clear D. CDR1 is LGHNA, CDR2 YSLEER, per germline. The CDR3 is 16 residues long. V was clipped by 0 bases and J by 8 bases, with 19 bases between them.

The chain is built from TRBV5-1 and TRBJ2-2; TRBD2 is a possible D gene (5 bases). CDR1 is SGHRS, CDR2 YFSETQ, per germline. V was shortened by 0 bases and J by 5 bases, with 8 bases between the two germline ends. This CDR3 region has 14 residues. The DNA for the CDR3 is TGCGCCAGCAGCTTGGTTCCGGGAACCGGGGAGCTGTTTTTT. This encodes CASSLVPGTGELFF.

The rearrangement links TRBV15 to TRBJ1-4; tentatively, D is TRBD1 (5 bases). The germline V and J ends were trimmed by 0 bases and 12 bases, with 23 bases remaining between them. This CDR3 has 17 amino acids. From germline, CDR1 is LNHNV and CDR2 YYDKDF (reference sequence). The CDR3 DNA sequence: TGTGCCACCAGCAGAGAGGCAGGGACTGCCCCTGGTGAGGAACTGTTTTTT. This translates into CATSREAGTAPGEELFF.

The rearrangement links TRBV18 to TRBJ2-7, with 7 bases identical to TRBD1. CDR3 size: 15 residues. The germline CDR1 and CDR2 sequences are KGHSH and LQKENI. V shed 3 bases and J 1 base; nucleotides not matched to a gene: 6. The CDR3 bases are TGTGCCAGCTCACCCCGGCTGACAGGGTCCTACGAGCAGTACTTC. Translated: CASSPRLTGSYEQYF.

The rearrangement links TRBV2 to TRBJ2-7; 11 nucleotides line up with TRBD2. This CDR3 has 13 residues. Germline trimming cut 6 bases from V and 11 bases from J; bases unmatched to any gene: 9. Per germline, CDR1 SNHLY and CDR2 FYNNEI. The DNA for the CDR3 is TGTGCCAGCAGGGGACTAGCGGACGACTTGGAGTACTTC. It encodes CASRGLADDLEYF.

J is TRBJ1-5 and V is TRBV19; 10 bases match TRBD1. CDR1 is LNHDA and CDR2 is SQIVND in the germline V gene (reference sequence). The CDR3 is made up of 13 amino acids. V lost 6 bases and J lost 7; bases outside the gene matches: 3. The CDR3 protein is CASSMGQGQPQHF. The CDR3 bases are TGTGCCAGTAGCATGGGACAGGGGCAGCCCCAGCATTTT.

The chain's CDR3 is CASSVAAGGEQYF. In nucleotides, the CDR3 is TGTGCCAGCAGCGTAGCTGCGGGGGGCGAGCAGTACTTC. The gene calls are TRBV9 and TRBJ2-7; 8 nucleotides match TRBD2. The CDR3 runs to 13 residues. In germline, CDR1 is SGDLS, CDR2 YYNGEE. V shed 0 bases and J 6 bases; nucleotides not matched to a gene: 2. Full variable domain (rest looked up from reference TRBV9 and TRBJ2-7): DSGVTQTPKHLITATGQRVTLRCSPRSGDLSVYWYQQSLDQGLQFLIQYYNGEERAKGNILERFSAQQFPDLHSELNLSSLELGDSALYFCASSVAAGGEQYFGPGTRLTVT.

This rearrangement joins TRBV7-6 to TRBJ2-5; 7 bases are shared with TRBD2. Trimming removed 1 base from V and 1 base from J; junction bases left unmatched: 3. Germline V gene data show CDR1 as SGHVS and CDR2 as FNYEAQ. The CDR3 has 15 amino acids. CDR3 DNA: TGTGCCAGCAGCTTAGGGGACTACCCCCAAGAGACCCAGTACTTC. Its protein is CASSLGDYPQETQYF. The whole variable domain, remainder taken from reference TRBV7-6 and TRBJ2-5, is GAGVSQSPRYKVTKRGQDVALRCDPISGHVSLYWYRQALGQGPEFLTYFNYEAQQDKSGLPNDRFSAERPEGSISTLTIQRTEQRDSAMYRCASSLGDYPQETQYFGPGTRLLVL.

The V and J genes are TRBV5-6 and TRBJ1-2; perhaps TRBD1 as D (5 bases). Trimming shortened V by 0 bases and J by 5 bases, and 17 bases separated the two germline ends. Germline-derived CDR1 and CDR2 are SGHDT and YYEEEE. This CDR3 is built from 16 residues. The CDR3, as DNA: TGTGCCAGCAGCTTGGTTGGTTCGTGGGGCGATTATGGCTACACCTTC. Its translation is CASSLVGSWGDYGYTF.

The chain couples TRBV7-9 to TRBJ2-7; TRBD1 is a possible D gene (6 bases). The germline gives CDR1 SEHNR, CDR2 FQNEAQ (reference sequence). The CDR3 covers 13 residues. V gave up 1 base and J gave up 3 bases, with 7 bases separating them. The CDR3 spells CASSLGGGYEQYF. The CDR3 DNA reads TGTGCCAGCAGCTTAGGAGGGGGCTACGAGCAGTACTTC.

This clone was detected only a few times. This chain links TRBV11-2 with TRBJ2-7; 11 bases fit TRBD2. V shed 1 base and J 7 bases; nucleotides not matched to a gene: 9. The CDR3 runs 16 residues. Germline V gene sequence: CDR1 SGHAT, CDR2 FQNNGV. The CDR3 nucleotides are TGTGCCAGCAGCTTAGTTCCTAGCGGGAGGCTGGGTGAGCAGTACTTC. Protein: CASSLVPSGRLGEQYF.

This chain joins TRBV27 and TRBJ2-1; 10 bases map to TRBD2. Losses at the gene ends were 5 bases for V and 5 bases for J; bases not matched to a gene: 6. The CDR3 spans 15 residues. The germline gives CDR1 MNHEY, CDR2 SMNVEV (reference sequence). In nucleotides, the CDR3 is TGTGCCAGCAGTAAAACTAGCGGGGATCACAATGAGCAGTTCTTC. Protein: CASSKTSGDHNEQFF.

This clone showed up just a few times. The V call is TRBV9, the J call TRBJ1-6; a possible D gene is TRBD1 (5 bases). The V gene lost 3 bases and the J gene lost 7 bases, with 17 bases spanning the gap. This CDR3 contains 16 residues. CDR1 SGDLS and CDR2 YYNGEE come from the germline V gene. The chain's CDR3 is CASSGGGGLVNSPLHF. CDR3 DNA sequence: TGTGCCAGCAGCGGGGGGGGTGGTTTGGTCAATTCACCCCTCCACTTT.

As to this clone: The sample has other DNA sequences that encode this CDR3 too. The chain carries TRBV9 and TRBJ2-6; no clear D gene. There are 14 residues in the CDR3. V was pared by 5 bases and J by 0 bases, with 6 bases between. CDR1 and CDR2 (germline): SGDLS, YYNGEE. The CDR3 region has the DNA TGTGCCAGCAGTAGCAGCTCTGGGGCCAACGTCCTGACTTTC. Amino acids: CASSSSSGANVLTF.

The table lists this clone with a count of one. The chain has TRBV4-1 and TRBJ2-7, with 9 bases that match TRBD1. The V segment lost 3 bases and the J segment 1 base; nucleotides outside the gene matches: 4. CDR1 is MGHRA and CDR2 is YSYEKL in the germline V gene. This CDR3 spans 15 amino acids. The CDR3 here is CASSQPGQGSYEQYF. CDR3 in DNA: TGCGCCAGCAGCCAGCCGGGACAGGGATCCTACGAGCAGTACTTC.

CDR3 sequence (DNA): TGTGCCAGCAGCGAACAAGCGGGAAACTACAATGAGCAGTTCTTC. This codes for CASSEQAGNYNEQFF. The V call is TRBV9, the J call TRBJ2-1, with 7 nucleotides matching TRBD2. Germline V gene data show CDR1 as SGDLS and CDR2 as YYNGEE. The junction had 6 bases not matched to a gene; V was cut back by 3 bases and J by 3 bases. CDR3 length: 15 amino acids.

The rearrangement links TRBV11-3 to TRBJ2-7, with TRBD1 identical over 9 bases. CDR1 and CDR2 (germline): SGHNT, YENEEA. This CDR3 is built from 13 residues. V shed 4 bases and J 3 bases; nucleotides not matched to a gene: 1. This CDR3 reads CASSSGQGYEQYF. DNA of the CDR3: TGTGCCAGCAGCTCGGGACAGGGCTACGAGCAGTACTTC.

Only a few counts were recorded for this clone. One end of the junction does not line up with germline, which may come from a read error. The J gene is TRBJ2-1, the V gene TRBV7-7; D is undetermined. The CDR3 contains 13 residues. Germline V gives CDR1 SSHAT, CDR2 FNYEAQ (reference sequence). CDR3 protein: CASSLGANNEQFF. DNA of the CDR3: TGTGCTAGCAGCTTAGGAGCCAACAATGAGCAGTTCTTC.

This chain links TRBV5-4 with TRBJ1-1, with D tentatively TRBD1 (6 bases). Trimming removed 4 bases at V and 3 bases at J, with 13 bases between. CDR1 and CDR2 (germline): SGHNT, YYREEE (reference sequence). The CDR3 runs to 14 residues. CDR3 coding DNA: TGTGCCAGCAGCCAACAGGGAGTTGACACTGAAGCTTTCTTT. It codes for CASSQQGVDTEAFF. Together with reference TRBV5-4 and TRBJ1-1, the CDR3 gives the full variable domain: ETGVTQSPTHLIKTRGQQVTLRCSSQSGHNTVSWYQQALGQGPQFIFQYYREEENGRGNFPPRFSGLQFPNYSSELNVNALELDDSALYLCASSQQGVDTEAFFGQGTRLTVV.

This rearrangement joins TRBV30 to TRBJ2-7, with D possibly TRBD2 on 6 matching bases. The CDR3 contains 12 residues. Trimming pared 3 bases from V and 0 bases from J, leaving 6 bases between. From germline, CDR1 is GTSNPN and CDR2 SVGIG (reference sequence). The CDR3 sequence: CAWRDYSYEQYF. CDR3 nucleotide sequence: TGTGCCTGGAGGGACTACTCCTACGAGCAGTACTTC.